The 26 T cell receptor beta chains reported below all come from one sample, sequenced in a study of cytomegalovirus exposure and HLA in healthy donors. The study ran its PCR with 60 Vbeta and 13 Jbeta primers. The protocol was immunoSEQ multiplex PCR, while the TCRdb copy is restricted to in-frame clones and leaves out a portion. The sample has approximately 120,000 clones, about two thirds seen once. The material sequenced was PBMCs. The receptors stem from a man aged 25-45 years in good health and CMV-seronegative.

The chain links TRBV5-1 to TRBJ2-5, with 12 bases matching TRBD2. The CDR3 length is 17 residues. CDR1 SGHRS and CDR2 YFSETQ come from the germline V gene. V was pared by 2 bases and J by 2 bases, with 7 bases of the junction left unmatched. The CDR3 is CASSLLAGGAGQETQYF. CDR3 nucleotides: TGCGCCAGCAGCTTACTAGCGGGGGGTGCCGGACAAGAGACCCAGTACTTC.

The J gene is TRBJ1-1, the V gene TRBV27; D remains ambiguous. Germline CDR1 MNHEY, CDR2 SMNVEV (reference sequence). CDR3 length: 14 amino acids. The ends were cut back, 5 bases at V and 0 bases at J, with 10 bases in the middle. The CDR3 coding sequence is TGTGCCAGCAGTGGCGGGTCGATGAACACTGAAGCTTTCTTT. It encodes CASSGGSMNTEAFF.

The chain combines TRBV5-1 with TRBJ1-1; maybe TRBD1 (5 bases). Germline lookup yields CDR1 SGHRS and CDR2 YFSETQ. V was cut by 1 base and J by 6 bases, with 16 bases left in between. The CDR3 extends over 15 amino acids. The CDR3 DNA is TGCGCCAGCAGCTTGCAAGCGGGGGTTTTGGCTGAAGCTTTCTTT. Protein product: CASSLQAGVLAEAFF. The full variable domain, with the rest looked up from reference TRBV5-1 and TRBJ1-1, is KAGVTQTPRYLIKTRGQQVTLSCSPISGHRSVSWYQQTPGQGLQFLFEYFSETQRNKGNFPGRFSGRQFSNSRSEMNVSTLELGDSALYLCASSLQAGVLAEAFFGQGTRLTVV.

The V and J genes are TRBV6-1 and TRBJ1-1; TRBD1 is a possible D gene (5 bases). Trimming left V 8 bases short and J 0 bases short, with 13 bases between. The CDR3 has 14 residues. The germline gives CDR1 MNHNS, CDR2 SASEGT. As DNA, the CDR3 is TGTGCCAGCCTTTGGGGCACCATGAACACTGAAGCTTTCTTT. Its protein product is CASLWGTMNTEAFF.

The V gene is TRBV9, the J gene TRBJ2-2, with 9 nucleotides matching TRBD1. Germline V CDR1 and CDR2: SGDLS, YYNGEE. With 0 bases clipped from V and 4 bases from J, the junction kept 4 bases outside the gene matches. This CDR3 contains 16 residues. This chain's CDR3 is CASSVAGTGLTGELFF. The CDR3 coding sequence is TGTGCCAGCAGCGTAGCCGGGACAGGGCTCACCGGGGAGCTGTTTTTT.

The chain recombines TRBV5-1 with TRBJ2-3; 10 bases fit TRBD1. The junction had 6 bases not matched to a gene; V was cut back by 2 bases and J by 6 bases. This CDR3 is 15 amino acids long. From germline, CDR1 is SGHRS and CDR2 YFSETQ. The CDR3 nucleotides read TGCGCCAGCAGCTTACGACAGGGGGCGGGGGATACGCAGTATTTT. Translation: CASSLRQGAGDTQYF.

CDR3 bases: TGTGCCAGTGCCCGGGACCCCGTCGGGGGAGATACGCAGTATTTT. It encodes CASARDPVGGDTQYF. This chain links TRBV11-2 with TRBJ2-3; D possibly corresponds to TRBD2 (6 bases). Trimming removed 9 bases from V and 5 bases from J, with 21 bases in between. Germline CDR1 reads SGHAT; CDR2 reads FQNNGV. The CDR3 spans 15 residues. The variable domain in full, completed from reference TRBV11-2 and TRBJ2-3, reads EAGVAQSPRYKIIEKRQSVAFWCNPISGHATLYWYQQILGQGPKLLIQFQNNGVVDDSQLPKDRFSAERLKGVDSTLKIQPAKLEDSAVYLCASARDPVGGDTQYFGPGTRLTVL.

The CDR3 nucleotides read TGTGCCAGCAGCCCGTCCGGGACAGGTGAAGCTTTCTTT. Translated, it gives CASSPSGTGEAFF. The genes are TRBV7-9 and TRBJ1-1, with TRBD1 matching over 8 bases. The CDR3 runs to 13 residues. CDR1 SEHNR and CDR2 FQNEAQ come from the germline V gene (reference sequence). J gave up 7 bases and V 5 bases, and 6 bases lay outside the gene matches.

The rearrangement uses TRBV4-2 and TRBJ1-4; 7 nucleotides align to TRBD1. The V and J ends lost 3 bases and 10 bases, in that order; junction bases with no gene match: 11. This CDR3 contains 15 residues. Germline CDR1 reads LGHNA; CDR2 reads YNFKEQ. The CDR3 protein is CASSQTRQGERKLFF. The CDR3 nucleotides read TGTGCCAGCAGCCAGACCAGACAGGGTGAACGAAAACTGTTTTTT.

In its sample, this clone was seen a few times. J is TRBJ2-2 and V is TRBV11-3; 9 nucleotides match TRBD2. From germline, CDR1 is SGHNT and CDR2 YENEEA. V was clipped by 5 bases and J by 1 base; unmatched bases: 5. The CDR3 has 16 amino acids. The CDR3 here is CASSTRAGGNTGELFF. In DNA, the CDR3 is TGTGCCAGCAGCACACGAGCGGGGGGGAACACCGGGGAGCTGTTTTTT.

This CDR3 is CASSVRDSSETQYF. The DNA of the CDR3 is TGTGCCAGCAGCGTCAGGGATAGTTCAGAGACCCAGTACTTC. The chain is built from TRBV5-4 and TRBJ2-5; tentative D call: TRBD1 (5 bases). Trimming removed 4 bases from V and 4 bases from J, with 14 bases in between. CDR3 size: 14 residues. CDR1 is SGHNT and CDR2 is YYREEE in the germline V gene (reference sequence).

In its sample, this clone was seen a few times. The chain has TRBV7-3 and TRBJ2-1, with TRBD2 as a possible D gene (5 bases). Germline CDR1 SGHTA, CDR2 FQGTGA. The CDR3 covers 12 residues. Trimming pared 0 bases from V and 8 bases from J, leaving 5 bases between. CDR3 coding DNA: TGTGCCAGCAGCTTAACGAGGGATGAGCAGTTCTTC. Its translation: CASSLTRDEQFF.

The CDR3 sequence is CASSPSGQGGGYTF. CDR3 nucleotides: TGTGCCAGCAGCCCGAGTGGGCAGGGAGGGGGCTACACCTTC. The gene calls are TRBV7-3 and TRBJ1-2; a possible D gene is TRBD1 (5 bases). The V end was cut by 5 bases, the J end by 8 bases, with 18 bases between. Germline V gene data show CDR1 as SGHTA and CDR2 as FQGTGA. The CDR3 runs to 14 residues.

This clone has just a few counts. The chain recombines TRBV19 with TRBJ1-5, with 7 bases aligning to TRBD1. Germline-derived CDR1 and CDR2 are LNHDA and SQIVND (reference sequence). This CDR3 spans 14 amino acids. The V and J ends lost 9 bases and 0 bases, in that order; junction bases with no gene match: 5. The CDR3 here is CASEGTDSNQPQHF. CDR3 sequence (DNA): TGTGCCAGCGAGGGGACAGATAGCAATCAGCCCCAGCATTTT. The full variable domain, completed using reference TRBV19 and TRBJ1-5, is DGGITQSPKYLFRKEGQNVTLSCEQNLNHDAMYWYRQDPGQGLRLIYYSQIVNDFQKGDIAEGYSVSREKKESFPLTVTSAQKNPTAFYLCASEGTDSNQPQHFGDGTRLSIL.

The V and J genes are TRBV5-1 and TRBJ2-1; 12 bases are shared with TRBD2. The CDR3 consists of 14 residues. Trimming removed 4 bases from V and 7 bases from J; junction bases left unmatched: 3. CDR1 is SGHRS and CDR2 is YFSETQ in the germline V gene. CDR3 in amino acids: CASSPGTSGNEQFF. The CDR3 nucleotides read TGCGCCAGCAGCCCCGGGACTAGCGGGAATGAGCAGTTCTTC.

The chain recombines TRBV6-1 with TRBJ2-2; 9 bases agree with TRBD2. The CDR3 spans 15 residues. With 4 bases clipped from V and 4 bases from J, the junction kept 4 bases outside the gene matches. Germline CDR1 MNHNS, CDR2 SASEGT. The CDR3 region has the DNA TGTGCCAGCAGTGGTTTTAGCGGGGGCACCGGGGAGCTGTTTTTT. Translating it yields CASSGFSGGTGELFF.

The V gene is TRBV4-2, the J gene TRBJ2-3; TRBD2 agrees at 8 bases. V lost 1 base and J lost 3; bases outside the gene matches: 6. This CDR3 is 16 amino acids long. The germline CDR1 and CDR2 sequences are LGHNA and YNFKEQ. The CDR3 loop is CASSQGTGGGTDTQYF. Here the CDR3 DNA reads TGTGCCAGCAGCCAAGGGACCGGGGGGGGGACAGATACGCAGTATTTT.

In its sample, this clone was seen a few times. The rearrangement links TRBV30 to TRBJ1-5; no clear D gene. V lost 3 bases and J lost 7, with 10 bases in between. Germline loops: CDR1 GTSNPN, CDR2 SVGIG (reference sequence). The CDR3 length is 12 residues. The CDR3 is CAWRGGGQPQHF. The CDR3 DNA is TGTGCCTGGAGGGGAGGTGGACAGCCCCAGCATTTT.

The count of this clone is one. The chain combines TRBV5-1 with TRBJ1-1; 9 bases match TRBD1. This CDR3 is 17 amino acids long. Germline V gives CDR1 SGHRS, CDR2 YFSETQ. With 4 bases clipped from V and 2 bases from J, the junction kept 12 bases outside the gene matches. CDR3 coding DNA: TGCGCCAGCAGCCCCTCTGGCCGGGACAGGGTAAACACTGAAGCTTTCTTT. It translates to CASSPSGRDRVNTEAFF.

With regard to this clone: Germline and junction disagree at one end, which may indicate a read error. The genes are TRBV7-9 and TRBJ1-5; 8 bases align to TRBD1. In germline, CDR1 is SEHNR, CDR2 FQNEAQ (reference sequence). This CDR3 comprises 16 residues. CDR3 DNA sequence: TGTTCCAGCAGCTCCATCGACAGGGGAAGAAATCAGCCCCAGCATTTT. This gives the protein CSSSSIDRGRNQPQHF.

The genes are TRBV6-6 and TRBJ1-2, with 9 positions matching TRBD1. V shed 4 bases, J shed 2 bases, and the junction held 8 bases outside the gene matches. Germline lookup yields CDR1 MNHNY and CDR2 SVGAGI (reference sequence). This CDR3 has 16 amino acids. CDR3 in amino acids: CASSSPDRGANYGYTF. In nucleotides, the CDR3 is TGTGCCAGCAGTTCACCCGACAGGGGGGCCAACTATGGCTACACCTTC.

The chain recombines TRBV5-5 with TRBJ2-1, with D possibly being TRBD1 (5 bases). V shed 4 bases and J shed 4 bases, with 15 bases lying between them. The CDR3 extends over 15 amino acids. CDR1 and CDR2 (germline): SGHKS, YYEKEE (reference sequence). CDR3 sequence: CASSPLRQSYNEQFF. CDR3 nucleotides: TGTGCCAGCAGCCCATTGCGACAGTCTTACAATGAGCAGTTCTTC.

The rearrangement joins TRBV10-3 to TRBJ1-4; 8 nucleotides line up with TRBD1. CDR1 and CDR2 (germline): ENHRY, SYGVKD. This CDR3 is built from 18 residues. The junction had 8 bases not matched to a gene; V was cut back by 2 bases and J by 0 bases. The CDR3 region has the DNA TGTGCCATCAGTGAGCGTAGGGGACAGGCCGCAACTAATGAAAAACTGTTTTTT. This gives the protein CAISERRGQAATNEKLFF.

This clone was picked up one time. The CDR3 sequence is CAWSTRTVYNSPLHF. The DNA of the CDR3 is TGTGCCTGGAGTACCAGGACAGTTTATAATTCACCCCTCCACTTT. The chain has TRBV30 and TRBJ1-6; TRBD1 might be the D (6 bases). The V gene's germline CDR1 is GTSNPN and CDR2 SVGIG (reference sequence). CDR3 size: 15 residues. Between the trimmed V and J ends, which lost 2 bases and 4 bases, there was a span of 12 bases.

This clone was detected only a few times. This chain connects TRBV7-9 to TRBJ1-1; 7 nucleotides align to TRBD1. V lost 9 bases to trimming and J lost 3 bases; unmatched junction nucleotides: 10. CDR3 length equals 14 residues. Germline V gives CDR1 SEHNR, CDR2 FQNEAQ (reference sequence). The CDR3, as DNA: TGTGCCAGTTTTGGGGTCAGGGGGGACACTGAAGCTTTCTTT. Translating gives CASFGVRGDTEAFF.

This clone turned up a few times. V and J are TRBV23-1 and TRBJ1-2; 8 bases align to TRBD1. TRBV23-1 is identified as an open reading frame with a role that is uncertain. This CDR3 spans 12 amino acids. The V and J ends lost 9 bases and 6 bases, in that order; junction bases with no gene match: 6. The CDR3 bases are TGCGCCAGGAGACAGGGGCGTGATGGCTACACCTTC. Protein: CARRQGRDGYTF.